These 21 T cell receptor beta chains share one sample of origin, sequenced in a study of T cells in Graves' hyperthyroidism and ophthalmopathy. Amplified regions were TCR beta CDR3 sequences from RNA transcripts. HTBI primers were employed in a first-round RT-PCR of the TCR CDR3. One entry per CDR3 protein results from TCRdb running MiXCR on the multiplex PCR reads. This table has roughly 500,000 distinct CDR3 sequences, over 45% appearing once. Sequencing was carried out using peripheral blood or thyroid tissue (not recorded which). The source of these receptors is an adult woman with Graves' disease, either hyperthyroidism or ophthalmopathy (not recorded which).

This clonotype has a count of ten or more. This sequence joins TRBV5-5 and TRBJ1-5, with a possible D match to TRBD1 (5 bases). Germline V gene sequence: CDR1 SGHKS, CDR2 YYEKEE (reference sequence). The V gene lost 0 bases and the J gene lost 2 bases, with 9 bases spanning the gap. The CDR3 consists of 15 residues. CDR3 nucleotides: TGTGCCAGCAGCTTGGTGGGGGAGGGCAATCAGCCCCAGCATTTT. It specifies CASSLVGEGNQPQHF.

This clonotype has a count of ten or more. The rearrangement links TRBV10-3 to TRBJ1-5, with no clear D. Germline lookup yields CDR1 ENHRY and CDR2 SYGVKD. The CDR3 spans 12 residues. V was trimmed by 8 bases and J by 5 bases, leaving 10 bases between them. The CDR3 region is CAIGEADQPQHF. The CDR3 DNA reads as TGTGCCATCGGGGAGGCGGATCAGCCCCAGCATTTT.

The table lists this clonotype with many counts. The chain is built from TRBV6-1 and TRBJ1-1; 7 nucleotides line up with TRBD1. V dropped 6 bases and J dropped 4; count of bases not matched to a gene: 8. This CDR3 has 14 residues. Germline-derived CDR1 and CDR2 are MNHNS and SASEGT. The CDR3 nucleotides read TGTGCCAGCAGAGCCGACAGGGCGGTCACTGAAGCTTTCTTT. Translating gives CASRADRAVTEAFF.

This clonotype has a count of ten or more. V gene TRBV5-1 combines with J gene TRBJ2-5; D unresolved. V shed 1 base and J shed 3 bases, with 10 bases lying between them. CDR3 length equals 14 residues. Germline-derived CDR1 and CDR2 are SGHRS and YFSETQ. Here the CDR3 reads CASSLLAGEETQYF. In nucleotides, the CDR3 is TGCGCCAGCAGCTTGCTGGCAGGAGAAGAGACCCAGTACTTC.

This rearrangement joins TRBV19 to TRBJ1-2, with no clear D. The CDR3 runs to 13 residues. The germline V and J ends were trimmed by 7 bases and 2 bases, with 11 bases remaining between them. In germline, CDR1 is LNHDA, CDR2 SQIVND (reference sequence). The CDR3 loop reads CASINEENYGYTF. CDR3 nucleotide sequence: TGTGCCAGTATCAATGAGGAAAACTATGGCTACACCTTC.

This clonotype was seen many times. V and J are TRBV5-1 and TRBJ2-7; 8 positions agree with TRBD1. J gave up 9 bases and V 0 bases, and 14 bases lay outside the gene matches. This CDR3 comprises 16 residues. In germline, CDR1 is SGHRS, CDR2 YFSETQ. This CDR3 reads CASSLGAAGGEDVQYF. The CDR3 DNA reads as TGCGCCAGCAGCTTGGGGGCCGCAGGGGGCGAGGACGTGCAGTACTTC.

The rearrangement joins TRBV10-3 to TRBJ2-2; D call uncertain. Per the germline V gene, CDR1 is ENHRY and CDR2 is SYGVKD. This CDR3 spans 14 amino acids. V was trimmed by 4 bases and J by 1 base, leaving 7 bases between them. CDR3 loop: CAISALKNTGELFF. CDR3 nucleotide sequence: TGTGCCATCAGTGCCTTGAAGAACACCGGGGAGCTGTTTTTT.

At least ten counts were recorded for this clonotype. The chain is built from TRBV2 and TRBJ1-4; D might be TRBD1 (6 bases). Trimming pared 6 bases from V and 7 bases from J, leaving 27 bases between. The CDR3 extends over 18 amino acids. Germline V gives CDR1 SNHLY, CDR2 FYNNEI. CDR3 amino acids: CASRRTRDRFSGREKLFF. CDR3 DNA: TGTGCCAGCAGACGGACACGTGACAGGTTCTCAGGTCGTGAAAAACTGTTTTTT.

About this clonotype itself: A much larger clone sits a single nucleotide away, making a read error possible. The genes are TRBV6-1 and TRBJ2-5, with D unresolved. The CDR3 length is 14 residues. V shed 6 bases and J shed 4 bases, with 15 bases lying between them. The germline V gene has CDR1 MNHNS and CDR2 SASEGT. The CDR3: CASRGLKRGETQYF. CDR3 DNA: TGTGCCAGCAGGGGGTTGAAGCGAGGAGAGACCCAGTACTTC.

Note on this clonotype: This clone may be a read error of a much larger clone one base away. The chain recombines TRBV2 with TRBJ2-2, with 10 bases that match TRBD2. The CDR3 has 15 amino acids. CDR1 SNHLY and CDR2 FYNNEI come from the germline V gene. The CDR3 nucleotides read TGTGTCAGCAGTGAAGAGCGGGAGGGAATCGGGGAGCTGTTTTTT. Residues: CVSSEEREGIGELFF.

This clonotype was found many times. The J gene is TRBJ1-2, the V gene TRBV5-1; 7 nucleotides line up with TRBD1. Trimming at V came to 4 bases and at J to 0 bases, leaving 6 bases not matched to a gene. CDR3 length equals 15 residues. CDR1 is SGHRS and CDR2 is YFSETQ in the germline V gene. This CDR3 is CASSRDRETNYGYTF. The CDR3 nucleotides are TGCGCCAGCAGCCGAGACAGGGAGACTAACTATGGCTACACCTTC. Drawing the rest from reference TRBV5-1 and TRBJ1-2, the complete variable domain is KAGVTQTPRYLIKTRGQQVTLSCSPISGHRSVSWYQQTPGQGLQFLFEYFSETQRNKGNFPGRFSGRQFSNSRSEMNVSTLELGDSALYLCASSRDRETNYGYTFGSGTRLTVV.

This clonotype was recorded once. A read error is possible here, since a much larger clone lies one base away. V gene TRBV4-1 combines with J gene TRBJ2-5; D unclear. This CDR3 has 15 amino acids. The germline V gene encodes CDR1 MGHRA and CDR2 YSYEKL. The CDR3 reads CASSQEAEYQEPQYF. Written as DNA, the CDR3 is TGTGCCAGCAGCCAAGAGGCGGAGTACCAAGAGCCCCAGTACTTC.

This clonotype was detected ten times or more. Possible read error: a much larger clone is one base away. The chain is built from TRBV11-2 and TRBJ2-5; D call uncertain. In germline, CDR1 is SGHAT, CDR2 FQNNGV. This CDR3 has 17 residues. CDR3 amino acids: CASSLDQSDQLKEAQYF. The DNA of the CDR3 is TGTGCCAGCAGCTTAGATCAGAGCGACCAACTAAAAGAGGCCCAGTACTTC.

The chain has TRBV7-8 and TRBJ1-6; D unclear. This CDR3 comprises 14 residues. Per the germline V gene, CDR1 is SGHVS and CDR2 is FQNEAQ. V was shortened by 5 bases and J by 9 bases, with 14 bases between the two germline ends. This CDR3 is CASSPRELGSPLHF. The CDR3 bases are TGTGCCAGCAGCCCCCGGGAGTTGGGTTCACCCCTCCACTTT.

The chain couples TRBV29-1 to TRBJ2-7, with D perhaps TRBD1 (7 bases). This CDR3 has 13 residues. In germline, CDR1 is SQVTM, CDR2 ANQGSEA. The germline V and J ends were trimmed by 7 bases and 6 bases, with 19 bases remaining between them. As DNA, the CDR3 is TGCAGCGAGTCAGGGGGGCAGGCGAGCGAGCAGTACTTC. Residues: CSESGGQASEQYF.

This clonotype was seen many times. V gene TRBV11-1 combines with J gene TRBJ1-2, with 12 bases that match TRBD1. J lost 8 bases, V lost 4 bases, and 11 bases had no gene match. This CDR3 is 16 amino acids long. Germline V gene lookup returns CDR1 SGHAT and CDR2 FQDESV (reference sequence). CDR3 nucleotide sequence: TGTGCCAGCAGCTCCCGCCCGGGACAGGGGGCTCGCGGCTACACCTTC. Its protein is CASSSRPGQGARGYTF.

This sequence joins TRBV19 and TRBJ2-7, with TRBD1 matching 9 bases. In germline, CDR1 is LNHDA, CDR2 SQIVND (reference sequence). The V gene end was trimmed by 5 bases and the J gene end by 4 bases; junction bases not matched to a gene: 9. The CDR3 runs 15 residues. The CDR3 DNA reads TGTGCCAGTAGTGACGGGACAGGGTTAAAGTACGAGCAGTACTTC. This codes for CASSDGTGLKYEQYF.

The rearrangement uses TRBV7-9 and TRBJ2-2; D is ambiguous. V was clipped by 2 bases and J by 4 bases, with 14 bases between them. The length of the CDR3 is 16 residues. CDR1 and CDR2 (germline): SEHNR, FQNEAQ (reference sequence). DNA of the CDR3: TGTGCCAGCAGCTTACGGGCGAGCACGAGCACCGGGGAGCTGTTTTTT. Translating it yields CASSLRASTSTGELFF.

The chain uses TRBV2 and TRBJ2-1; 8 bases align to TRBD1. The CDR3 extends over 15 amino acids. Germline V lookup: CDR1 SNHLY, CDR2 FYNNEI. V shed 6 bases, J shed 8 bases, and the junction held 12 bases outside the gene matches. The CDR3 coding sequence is TGTGCCAGCAGAGACAGGGGCGATAACCCCCATGAGCAGTTCTTC. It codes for CASRDRGDNPHEQFF.

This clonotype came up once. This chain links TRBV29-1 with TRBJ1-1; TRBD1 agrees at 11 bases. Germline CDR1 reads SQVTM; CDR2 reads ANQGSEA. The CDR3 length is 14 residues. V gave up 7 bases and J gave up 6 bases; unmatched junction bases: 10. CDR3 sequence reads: CSGQGQGAFSEAFF. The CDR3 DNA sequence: TGCAGCGGCCAAGGACAGGGGGCTTTCTCTGAAGCTTTCTTT. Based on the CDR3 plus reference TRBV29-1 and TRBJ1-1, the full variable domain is SAVISQKPSRDICQRGTSLTIQCQVDSQVTMMFWYRQQPGQSLTLIATANQGSEATYESGFVIDKFPISRPNLTFSTLTVSNMSPEDSSIYLCSGQGQGAFSEAFFGQGTRLTVV.

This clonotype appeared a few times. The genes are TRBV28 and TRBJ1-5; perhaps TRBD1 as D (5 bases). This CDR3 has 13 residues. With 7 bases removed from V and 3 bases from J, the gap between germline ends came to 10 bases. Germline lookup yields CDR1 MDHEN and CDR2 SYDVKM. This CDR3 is CASTGFNNQPQHF. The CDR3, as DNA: TGTGCCAGCACAGGGTTTAACAATCAGCCCCAGCATTTT.